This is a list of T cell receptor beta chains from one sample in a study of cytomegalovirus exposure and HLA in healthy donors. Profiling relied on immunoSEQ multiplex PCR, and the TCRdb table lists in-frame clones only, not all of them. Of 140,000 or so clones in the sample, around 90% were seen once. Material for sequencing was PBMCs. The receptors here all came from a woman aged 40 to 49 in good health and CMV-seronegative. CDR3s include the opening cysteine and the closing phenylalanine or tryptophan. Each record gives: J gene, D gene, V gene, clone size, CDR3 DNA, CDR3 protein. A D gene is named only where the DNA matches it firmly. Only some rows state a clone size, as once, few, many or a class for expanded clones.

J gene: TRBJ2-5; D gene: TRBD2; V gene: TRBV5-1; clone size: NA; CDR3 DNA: TGCGCCAGCAGACTAGCGGGAGTTAGTGAGCAGTACTTC; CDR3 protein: CASRLAGVSEQYF
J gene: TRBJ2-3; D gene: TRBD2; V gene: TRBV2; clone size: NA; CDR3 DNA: TGTGCCAGCAGTGGTCCGCGGACTAGCGGGAGGGCAGGGCAGTATTTT; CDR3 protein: CASSGPRTSGRAGQYF
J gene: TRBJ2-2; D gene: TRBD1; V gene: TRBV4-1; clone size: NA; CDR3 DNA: TGCGCCAGCAGCCACTGGGACAGGTCTTCCGGGGAGCTGTTTTTT; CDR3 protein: CASSHWDRSSGELFF
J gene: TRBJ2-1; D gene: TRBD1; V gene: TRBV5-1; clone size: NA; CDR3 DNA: TGCGCCAGCAGCCCCGGGACAGGGGGTAACAATGAGCAGTTCTTC; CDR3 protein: CASSPGTGGNNEQFF
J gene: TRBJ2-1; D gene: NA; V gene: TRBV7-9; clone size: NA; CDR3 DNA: TGTTCCAGCAGCTTCCCTTACAATGAGCAGTTCTTC; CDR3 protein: CSSSFPYNEQFF
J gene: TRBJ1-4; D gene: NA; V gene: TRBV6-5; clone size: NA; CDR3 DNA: TGTGCCAGCAGTGATACGGGTCCTGAAAAACTGTTTTTT; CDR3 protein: CASSDTGPEKLFF
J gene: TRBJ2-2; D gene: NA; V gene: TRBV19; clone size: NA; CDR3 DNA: TGTGCCAGTAGTACACAGGGGAACACCGGGGAGCTGTTTTTT; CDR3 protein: CASSTQGNTGELFF
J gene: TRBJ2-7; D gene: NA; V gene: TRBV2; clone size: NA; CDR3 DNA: TGTGCCAGCAGTCCGACAGGCTCTTCCTACGAGCAGTACTTC; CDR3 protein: CASSPTGSSYEQYF
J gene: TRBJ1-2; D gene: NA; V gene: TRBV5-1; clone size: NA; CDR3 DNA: TGCGCCAGCAGCTTGACAGCCTCTAACTATGGCTACACCTTC; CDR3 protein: CASSLTASNYGYTF
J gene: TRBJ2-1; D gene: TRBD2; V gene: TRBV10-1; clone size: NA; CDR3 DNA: TGCGCCAGCAGTTCCGGGACTAGCGGCTACAATGAGCAGTTCTTC; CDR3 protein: CASSSGTSGYNEQFF
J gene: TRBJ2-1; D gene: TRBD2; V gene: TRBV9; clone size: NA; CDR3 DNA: TGTGCCAGCAGCGTAGGAGGAATAGCGGGGTTGCAGTTCTTC; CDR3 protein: CASSVGGIAGLQFF
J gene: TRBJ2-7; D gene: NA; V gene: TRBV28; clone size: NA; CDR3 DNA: TGCGCCATTGAGCGGGCCCTTTCCTACGAGCAGTACTTC; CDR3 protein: CAIERALSYEQYF
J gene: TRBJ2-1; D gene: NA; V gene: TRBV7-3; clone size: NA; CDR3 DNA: TGTGCCAGCAGCTTAAACGGGAGAGGCAATGAGCAGTTCTTC; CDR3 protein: CASSLNGRGNEQFF
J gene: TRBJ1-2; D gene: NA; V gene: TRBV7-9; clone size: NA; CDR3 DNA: TGTGCCAGCAGCCCTTACGCCCCCCAGGGACTTTATGGCTACACCTTC; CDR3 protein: CASSPYAPQGLYGYTF
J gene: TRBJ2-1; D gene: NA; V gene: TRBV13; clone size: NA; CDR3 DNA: TGTGCCAGTAACGCAGGGGTGGTTTACAATGAGCAGTTCTTC; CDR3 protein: CASNAGVVYNEQFF
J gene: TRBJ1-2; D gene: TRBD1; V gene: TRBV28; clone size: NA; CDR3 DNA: TGTGCCAGCACCCGGACAGGGGGGGACTATGGCTACACCTTC; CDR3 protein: CASTRTGGDYGYTF
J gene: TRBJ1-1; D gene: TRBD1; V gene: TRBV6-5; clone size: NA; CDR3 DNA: TGTGCCAGCAGTTACGGACAGGGGATGACGGCTGAAGCTTTCTTT; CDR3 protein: CASSYGQGMTAEAFF
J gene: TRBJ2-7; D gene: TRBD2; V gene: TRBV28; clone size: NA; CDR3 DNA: TGTGCCAGCAGCACCGGGGGCCGGGGACTAGCGGGAGGCCCGAACTACGAGCAGTACTTC; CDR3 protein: CASSTGGRGLAGGPNYEQYF
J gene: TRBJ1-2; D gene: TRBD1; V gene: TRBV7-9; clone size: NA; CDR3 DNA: TGTGCCAGCAGCTTAGCAGGGGGCCAAGGCTACACCTTC; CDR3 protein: CASSLAGGQGYTF
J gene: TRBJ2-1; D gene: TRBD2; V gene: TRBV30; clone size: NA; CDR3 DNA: TGTGCCTGGAACCGGGGGGCCTACAATGAGCAGTTCTTC; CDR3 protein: CAWNRGAYNEQFF
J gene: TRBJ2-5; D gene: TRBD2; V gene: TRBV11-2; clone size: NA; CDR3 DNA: TGTGCCAGCAGGCCCCTAGCGGGGGAGACCCAGTACTTC; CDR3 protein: CASRPLAGETQYF
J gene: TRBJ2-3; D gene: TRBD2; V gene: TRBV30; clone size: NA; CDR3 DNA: TGTGCCTGGAGTATCGGGACTAGCGGCCCAGATACGCAGTATTTT; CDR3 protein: CAWSIGTSGPDTQYF
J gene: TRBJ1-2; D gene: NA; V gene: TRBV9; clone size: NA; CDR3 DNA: TGTGCCAGCAGCGTAGCAGGGCTCCCCTCGAATGGCTACACCTTC; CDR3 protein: CASSVAGLPSNGYTF
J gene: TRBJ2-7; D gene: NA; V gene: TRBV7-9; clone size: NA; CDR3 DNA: TGTGCCAGCAGCTCCGACCAGCTTTACTACTACGAGCAGTACTTC; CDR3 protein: CASSSDQLYYYEQYF
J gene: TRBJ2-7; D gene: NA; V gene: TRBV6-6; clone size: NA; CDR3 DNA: TGTGCCAGCAGTCCCCGCGGTTTAAGCTCCTACGAGCAGTACTTC; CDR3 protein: CASSPRGLSSYEQYF
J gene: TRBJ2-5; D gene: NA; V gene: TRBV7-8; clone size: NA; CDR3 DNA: TGTGCCAGCAGCTTAGAACGGGAGACCCAGTACTTC; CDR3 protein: CASSLERETQYF
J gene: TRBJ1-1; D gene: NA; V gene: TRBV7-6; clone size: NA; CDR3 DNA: TGTGCCAGCAGCTTAGGGCGCTCAGGGGAAGGAGCTTTCTTT; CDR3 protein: CASSLGRSGEGAFF
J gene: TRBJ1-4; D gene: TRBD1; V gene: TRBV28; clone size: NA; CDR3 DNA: TGTGCCAGCAGTACGGGACAGGGGTATACTAATGAAAAACTGTTTTTT; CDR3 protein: CASSTGQGYTNEKLFF
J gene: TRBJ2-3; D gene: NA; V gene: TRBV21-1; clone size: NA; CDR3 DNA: TGTGCCAGGGGACAGGGGAAAACAGATACGCAGTATTTT; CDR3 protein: CARGQGKTDTQYF
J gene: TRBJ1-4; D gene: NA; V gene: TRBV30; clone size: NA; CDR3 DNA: TGTGCCTGGAGCGATGCAGGGGTTCGGGAAAAACTGTTTTTT; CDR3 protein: CAWSDAGVREKLFF
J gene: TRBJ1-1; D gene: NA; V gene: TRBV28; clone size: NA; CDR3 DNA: TGTGCCAGCAGTTCAGGGTACACTGAAGCTTTCTTT; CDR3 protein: CASSSGYTEAFF
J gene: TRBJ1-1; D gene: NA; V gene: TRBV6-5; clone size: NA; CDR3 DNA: TGTGCCAGCAGTTACTCGAGTCAGGGTGCGGCTTTCTTT; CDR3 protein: CASSYSSQGAAFF
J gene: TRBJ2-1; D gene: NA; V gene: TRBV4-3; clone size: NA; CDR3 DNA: TGCGCCAGCAGCCAAGGTTCGGGAGATGAGCAGTTCTTC; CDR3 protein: CASSQGSGDEQFF
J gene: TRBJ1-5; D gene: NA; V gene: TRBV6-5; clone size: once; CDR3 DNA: TGTGCCAGCAGACCAACAGGGAACCAGCCCCAGCATTTT; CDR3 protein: CASRPTGNQPQHF
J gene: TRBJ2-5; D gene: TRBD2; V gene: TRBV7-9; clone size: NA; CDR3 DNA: TGTGCCAGCAGCTATGGGACTAGCATTCGGGAGACCCAGTACTTC; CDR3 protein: CASSYGTSIRETQYF
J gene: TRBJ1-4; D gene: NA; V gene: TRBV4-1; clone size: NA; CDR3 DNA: TGCGCCAGCAGCTCCCTACAGGGATCTAATGAAAAACTGTTTTTT; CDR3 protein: CASSSLQGSNEKLFF
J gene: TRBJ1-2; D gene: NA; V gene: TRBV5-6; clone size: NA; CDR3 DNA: TGTGCCAGCAGCTTGGACAGCTTCTATGGCTACACCTTC; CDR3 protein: CASSLDSFYGYTF
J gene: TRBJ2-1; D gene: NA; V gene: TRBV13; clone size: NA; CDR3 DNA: TGTGCCAGCAGCTTATCCGAGGAGGCCATTCTCAATGAGCAGTTCTTC; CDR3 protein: CASSLSEEAILNEQFF
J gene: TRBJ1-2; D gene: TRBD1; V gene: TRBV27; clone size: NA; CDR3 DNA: TGTGCCAGCAGTCCAAGGGACAGACCTAACTATGGCTACACCTTT; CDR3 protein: CASSPRDRPNYGYTF
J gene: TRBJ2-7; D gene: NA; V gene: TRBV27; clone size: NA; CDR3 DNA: TGTGCCAGCAGTTTTCACAGGTCATCCTACGAGCAGTACTTC; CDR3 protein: CASSFHRSSYEQYF
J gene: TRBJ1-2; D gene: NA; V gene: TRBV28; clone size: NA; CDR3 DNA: TGTGCCAGCAGTTTACCAGGGACACAAAATTTCTATGGCTACACCTTC; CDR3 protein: CASSLPGTQNFYGYTF
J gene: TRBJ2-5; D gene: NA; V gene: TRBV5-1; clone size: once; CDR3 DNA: TGCGCCAGCAGCTTGGCGGGACGGAGGGGGGGAGAGACCCAGTACTTC; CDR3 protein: CASSLAGRRGGETQYF
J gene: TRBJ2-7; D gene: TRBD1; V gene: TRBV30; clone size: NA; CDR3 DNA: TGTGCCTGGAGTTTCCGGGACAGGGGGCGCGAACAGCAGTACTTC; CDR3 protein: CAWSFRDRGREQQYF
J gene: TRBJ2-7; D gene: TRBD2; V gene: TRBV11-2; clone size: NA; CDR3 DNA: TGTGCCAGCAGCCCGGGGGGCGAGCAGTACTTC; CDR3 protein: CASSPGGEQYF
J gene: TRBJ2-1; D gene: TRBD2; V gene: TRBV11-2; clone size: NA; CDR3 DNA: TGTGCCAGCAGCCGTACGGGACTAGCGGGACGAGAGCAGTTCTTC; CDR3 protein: CASSRTGLAGREQFF
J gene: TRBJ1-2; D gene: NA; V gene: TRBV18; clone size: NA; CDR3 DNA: TGTGCCAGCTCACCAGATGGGGGGAACTATGGCTACACCTTC; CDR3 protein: CASSPDGGNYGYTF
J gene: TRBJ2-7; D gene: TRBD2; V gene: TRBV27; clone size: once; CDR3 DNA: TGTGCCAGCAGTCTTCTTCTACCGGGACTAGCGCCGCAGGCCGGCCGTCCGCTTACCTACGAGCAGTACTTC; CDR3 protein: CASSLLLPGLAPQAGRPLTYEQYF
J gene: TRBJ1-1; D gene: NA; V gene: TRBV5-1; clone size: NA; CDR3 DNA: TGCGCCAGCAGCGAGGGAAGGAACACTGAAGCTTTCTTT; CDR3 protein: CASSEGRNTEAFF
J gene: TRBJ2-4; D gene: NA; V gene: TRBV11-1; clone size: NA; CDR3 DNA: TGTGCCAGCAGCCGCGCGGGGCAGGCTACCAAAAACATTCAGTACTTC; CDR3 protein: CASSRAGQATKNIQYF
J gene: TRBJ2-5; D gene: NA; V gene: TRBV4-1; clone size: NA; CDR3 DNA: TGCGCCAGCAGCCAAGCTGGCGATCGACCTCGGGAGCAGTACTTC; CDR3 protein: CASSQAGDRPREQYF
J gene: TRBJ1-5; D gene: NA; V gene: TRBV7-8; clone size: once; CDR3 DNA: TGTGCCAGCAGCCTGGCGGGGAGGGGAGGCAATCAGCCCCAGCATTTT; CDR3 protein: CASSLAGRGGNQPQHF